Below, 15 T cell receptor beta chains from the same sample are listed, as sequenced in a study of CD8 T cells in Susac syndrome. Random-hexamer reverse transcription was applied to roughly 0.5 to 1 ug RNA. TCRdb passed the immunoSEQ multiplex PCR reads through MiXCR, listing each CDR3 protein once. Of tens of thousands of distinct CDR3 sequences listed, approximately 93% were seen once; the top ten hold about 0.94%. The specimen was CD8+ T cells from PBMCs. The receptors were gathered from a human donor with Susac syndrome.

This clonotype was seen a single time. The chain couples TRBV14 to TRBJ2-4, with a weak D call TRBD1 (5 bases). The CDR3 has 14 amino acids. V gave up 4 bases and J gave up 1 base, with 8 bases separating them. CDR1 and CDR2 (germline): SGHDN, FVKESK. The CDR3 nucleotides read TGTGCCAGCAGCCTAGGGGTGGCCAAAAACATTCAGTACTTC. Amino acids: CASSLGVAKNIQYF.

This chain links TRBV27 with TRBJ2-7, with TRBD1 identical over 7 bases. The V gene's germline CDR1 is MNHEY and CDR2 SMNVEV (reference sequence). The junction had 10 bases not matched to a gene; V was cut back by 5 bases and J by 6 bases. This CDR3 region has 14 residues. The CDR3 loop reads CASSPRQGTLEQYF. The CDR3 bases are TGTGCCAGCAGTCCGCGACAGGGCACACTCGAGCAGTACTTC.

The chain employs TRBV12-3 or TRBV12-4 and TRBJ2-1, with D possibly TRBD1 on 5 matching bases. The CDR3 length is 14 residues. V lost 7 bases to trimming and J lost 3 bases, with 13 bases between them. The CDR3 region has the DNA TGTGCCAGCACAGGTATGACAGACTACAATGAGCAGTTCTTC. Protein sequence: CASTGMTDYNEQFF.

The chain joins TRBV7-9 to TRBJ2-1; D is possibly TRBD1 (6 bases). Trimming took off 5 bases at V and 6 bases at J, with 14 bases between the two ends. The CDR3 is 14 amino acids. Per the germline V gene, CDR1 is SEHNR and CDR2 is FQNEAQ (reference sequence). CDR3 sequence reads: CASSGGDRPNEQFF. The CDR3 DNA reads as TGTGCCAGCAGCGGGGGCGACAGGCCCAATGAGCAGTTCTTC.

This chain joins TRBV27 and TRBJ2-7, with 7 nucleotides matching TRBD1. Germline V gene data show CDR1 as MNHEY and CDR2 as SMNVEV (reference sequence). The CDR3 spans 12 residues. V was clipped by 6 bases and J by 6 bases; unmatched bases: 5. CDR3: CASSETGVEQYF. For the CDR3, the DNA is TGTGCCAGCAGCGAAACAGGGGTCGAGCAGTACTTC.

CDR3 in DNA: TGCGCCAGCAGCCAAGATGTTGTGAATACGCAGTATTTT. It encodes CASSQDVVNTQYF. This chain connects TRBV4-1 to TRBJ2-3; no clear D. V gave up 0 bases and J gave up 7 bases, with 8 bases separating them. CDR1 and CDR2 (germline): MGHRA, YSYEKL. The CDR3 covers 13 residues.

The chain carries TRBV5-6 and TRBJ2-7, with 8 bases that match TRBD1. The germline V gene has CDR1 SGHDT and CDR2 YYEEEE. The CDR3 contains 16 residues. V was clipped by 4 bases and J by 4 bases; unmatched bases: 13. The CDR3 DNA sequence: TGTGCCAGCAGCCTTACAGGACAGGGCGTCCGGTACGAGCAGTACTTC. This sequence encodes CASSLTGQGVRYEQYF.

The rearrangement links TRBV13 to TRBJ2-3; D gene ambiguous. Germline V gene lookup returns CDR1 PRHDT and CDR2 FYEKMQ (reference sequence). This CDR3 has 16 amino acids. The V end was cut by 1 base, the J end by 2 bases, with 13 bases between. The CDR3 spells CASSLVGGTHTDTQYF. CDR3 nucleotide sequence: TGTGCCAGCAGCTTAGTGGGCGGAACTCACACAGATACGCAGTATTTT.

This clonotype was seen just once. The chain uses TRBV30 and TRBJ2-1; D is undetermined. The CDR3 consists of 16 residues. Germline CDR1 is GTSNPN and CDR2 is SVGIG (reference sequence). The V gene lost 0 bases and the J gene lost 0 bases, with 12 bases spanning the gap. This CDR3 is CAWSVRGLSSYNEQFF. The DNA of the CDR3 is TGTGCCTGGAGTGTCCGAGGCCTGAGCTCCTACAATGAGCAGTTCTTC.

The J gene is TRBJ2-5, the V gene TRBV7-9; D might be TRBD1 or TRBD2, each matching 7 bases. This CDR3 has 15 amino acids. V lost 8 bases and J 4 bases, leaving 20 bases between the germline ends. Germline loops: CDR1 SEHNR, CDR2 FQNEAQ (reference sequence). Here the CDR3 reads CASPREGAQVETQYF. CDR3 in DNA: TGTGCCAGCCCCAGGGAGGGGGCGCAGGTAGAGACCCAGTACTTC.

This clonotype showed up just once. The chain is built from TRBV4-2 and TRBJ2-2, with 8 positions matching TRBD2. CDR1 is LGHNA and CDR2 is YNFKEQ in the germline V gene. The CDR3 is made up of 14 amino acids. Trimming at V came to 7 bases and at J to 5 bases, leaving 6 bases not matched to a gene. Here the CDR3 reads CASTGGAETGELFF. The DNA for the CDR3 is TGTGCCAGCACCGGGGGGGCCGAGACCGGGGAGCTGTTTTTT.

The gene calls are TRBV28 and TRBJ2-7; no firm D call. The CDR3 runs 15 residues. CDR1 and CDR2 from the germline V gene are MDHEN and SYDVKM. Trimming stripped 2 bases from V and 2 bases from J, with 13 bases between. CDR3 in amino acids: CASSLTPNGPYEQYF. CDR3 DNA: TGTGCCAGCAGTTTAACCCCAAACGGTCCCTACGAGCAGTACTTC.

The chain recombines TRBV7-9 with TRBJ2-7, with D perhaps TRBD2 (5 bases). The V end was cut by 0 bases, the J end by 8 bases, with 20 bases between. The CDR3 covers 16 residues. Germline V gene lookup returns CDR1 SEHNR and CDR2 FQNEAQ (reference sequence). As DNA, the CDR3 is TGTGCCAGCAGCTTAGCATTAGGAGGTGCCCTCGAGAAGCAGTACTTC. Translated: CASSLALGGALEKQYF.

The chain employs TRBV7-2 and TRBJ2-3; D unclear. Germline CDR1 reads SGHTA; CDR2 reads FQGNSA. The CDR3 sequence is 10 residues long. The V gene lost 5 bases and the J gene lost 3 bases, with 0 bases spanning the gap. The chain's CDR3 is CASSTDTQYF. CDR3 nucleotide sequence: TGTGCCAGCAGCACAGATACGCAGTATTTT.

This clonotype was recorded only once. V and J are TRBV11-1 and TRBJ2-1; D possibly corresponds to TRBD1 (6 bases). Germline assignment: CDR1 SGHAT and CDR2 FQDESV (reference sequence). The CDR3 is made up of 15 amino acids. Trimming pared 6 bases from V and 0 bases from J, leaving 12 bases between. The CDR3: CASSSHRDSYNEQFF. CDR3 in DNA: TGTGCCAGCAGTTCCCACAGGGACTCCTACAATGAGCAGTTCTTC. Together with reference TRBV11-1 and TRBJ2-1, the CDR3 gives the full variable domain: EAEVAQSPRYKITEKSQAVAFWCDPISGHATLYWYRQILGQGPELLVQFQDESVVDDSQLPKDRFSAERLKGVDSTLKIQPAELGDSAMYLCASSSHRDSYNEQFFGPGTRLTVL.